Presented here are 13 T cell receptor beta chains from one specimen sequenced in a study of T cell clonotyping in hematopoietic cell transplantation. Only in-frame clones appear in the TCRdb table, and some are missing; sequencing was by immunoSEQ multiplex PCR. The data hold 35,000 to 45,000 clones, with around 94% observed a single time. The material sequenced was peripheral blood mononuclear cells. The receptors come from a woman between 50 and 59 years old in good health. Some clones in this sample may be carry-over from other donors' samples.

This clone was observed a single time. The rearrangement links TRBV7-2 to TRBJ2-7; tentative D call: TRBD2 (5 bases). V was cut by 1 base and J by 4 bases, with 8 bases left in between. The CDR3 extends over 13 amino acids. Germline assignment: CDR1 SGHTA and CDR2 FQGNSA. The CDR3 nucleotides are TGTGCCAGCAGCTTAGGACGGGATTACGAGCAGTACTTC. Translated: CASSLGRDYEQYF.

The chain employs TRBV19 and TRBJ1-1; D gene unclear. CDR3 size: 14 residues. Per the germline V gene, CDR1 is LNHDA and CDR2 is SQIVND (reference sequence). Trimming stripped 3 bases from V and 1 base from J, with 9 bases between. DNA of the CDR3: TGTGCCAGTAGTATGGGCGCAGCGAACACTGAAGCTTTCTTT. It translates to CASSMGAANTEAFF.

Turning to this clone: This specimen includes other DNA sequences encoding the same CDR3. The CDR3 sequence: CASSLAGVETQYF. The CDR3 region has the DNA TGCGCCAGCAGCTTAGCTGGGGTAGAGACCCAGTACTTC. J is TRBJ2-5 and V is TRBV5-1, with no clear D. Germline CDR1 SGHRS, CDR2 YFSETQ. The CDR3 contains 13 residues. Trimming left V 2 bases short and J 4 bases short, with 9 bases between.

The chain couples TRBV4-3 to TRBJ1-6; D unresolved. Germline V gene sequence: CDR1 LGHNA, CDR2 YSLEER. V was clipped by 3 bases and J by 5 bases, with 14 bases between them. The CDR3 runs 16 residues. CDR3 in DNA: TGCGCCAGCAGCCAGGACGTTCGGCAGAATAATTCACCCCTCCACTTT. It translates to CASSQDVRQNNSPLHF.

The chain links TRBV29-1 to TRBJ2-1; D ambiguous. CDR1 and CDR2 (germline): SQVTM, ANQGSEA. Between the trimmed V and J ends, which lost 7 bases and 7 bases, there was a span of 20 bases. The CDR3 is 14 residues long. CDR3 residues: CSGLVLPTSNEQFF. CDR3 nucleotide sequence: TGCAGCGGACTGGTACTACCGACCAGTAATGAGCAGTTCTTC.

The rearrangement uses TRBV7-9 and TRBJ1-6, with 9 nucleotides matching TRBD1. The junction had 6 bases not matched to a gene; V was cut back by 5 bases and J by 10 bases. Germline V CDR1 and CDR2: SEHNR, FQNEAQ (reference sequence). CDR3 length equals 14 residues. In nucleotides, the CDR3 is TGTGCCAGCAGCCGGACAGGGGACTGGTCACCCCTCCACTTT. This sequence encodes CASSRTGDWSPLHF.

This chain's CDR3 is CASRTGGQSGNTIYF. The CDR3, as DNA: TGTGCCAGCAGGACAGGGGGGCAGTCTGGAAACACCATATATTTT. The rearrangement joins TRBV28 to TRBJ1-3; 9 positions match TRBD1. The junction had 4 bases not matched to a gene; V was cut back by 6 bases and J by 1 base. There are 15 residues in the CDR3. In germline, CDR1 is MDHEN, CDR2 SYDVKM.

The rearrangement joins TRBV7-6 to TRBJ1-5; D is unresolved. The V end lost 1 base, the J end lost 6 bases, and 7 bases lay between the germline ends. From germline, CDR1 is SGHVS and CDR2 FNYEAQ. The CDR3 sequence is 13 residues long. The CDR3 here is CASSLGDGQPQHF. The CDR3 DNA reads as TGTGCCAGCAGCTTAGGAGATGGTCAGCCCCAGCATTTT.

This clone was observed a single time. The rearrangement joins TRBV5-8 to TRBJ2-4, with TRBD1 matching over 9 bases. Germline assignment: CDR1 SGHTS and CDR2 YDEGEE. The J segment lost 8 bases and the V segment lost 3 bases, leaving 6 bases of the junction unmatched. The CDR3 has 14 amino acids. The CDR3 coding sequence is TGTGCCAGCAGCTCGGGACAGGGCTATCACATTCAGTACTTC. This translates into CASSSGQGYHIQYF.

The chain is built from TRBV7-8 and TRBJ2-3, with no clear D. Germline V gives CDR1 SGHVS, CDR2 FQNEAQ. The V end was cut by 1 base, the J end by 0 bases, with 8 bases between. This CDR3 is built from 15 residues. Here the CDR3 reads CASSLVTTSTDTQYF. CDR3 bases: TGTGCCAGCAGCTTAGTCACCACTAGCACAGATACGCAGTATTTT.

The J gene is TRBJ1-1, the V gene TRBV6-4; D uncertain. Trimming left V 3 bases short and J 1 base short, with 9 bases between. Germline V lookup: CDR1 MRHNA, CDR2 SNTAGT. The CDR3 sequence is 14 residues long. The CDR3 is CASSEHPGNTEAFF. The CDR3 DNA is TGTGCCAGCAGTGAGCACCCGGGGAACACTGAAGCTTTCTTT.

CDR3 sequence: CASSWSSGGRETQYF. Written as DNA, the CDR3 is TGTGCCAGCAGTTGGTCTAGCGGGGGTAGAGAGACCCAGTACTTC. V is TRBV6-5 and J is TRBJ2-5; 10 bases line up with TRBD2. Trimming at V came to 4 bases and at J to 4 bases, leaving 6 bases not matched to a gene. This CDR3 comprises 15 residues. Germline-derived CDR1 and CDR2 are MNHEY and SVGAGI.

The chain has TRBV5-4 and TRBJ1-1, with no clear D. Germline CDR1 is SGHNT and CDR2 is YYREEE (reference sequence). With 6 bases removed from V and 6 bases from J, the gap between germline ends came to 18 bases. The CDR3 runs 14 residues. CDR3 sequence (DNA): TGTGCCAGCACCCCAGGAGGCGGAACGGCTGAAGCTTTCTTT. It encodes CASTPGGGTAEAFF. Combining the CDR3 with reference TRBV5-4 and TRBJ1-1 gives the whole variable domain ETGVTQSPTHLIKTRGQQVTLRCSSQSGHNTVSWYQQALGQGPQFIFQYYREEENGRGNFPPRFSGLQFPNYSSELNVNALELDDSALYLCASTPGGGTAEAFFGQGTRLTVV.